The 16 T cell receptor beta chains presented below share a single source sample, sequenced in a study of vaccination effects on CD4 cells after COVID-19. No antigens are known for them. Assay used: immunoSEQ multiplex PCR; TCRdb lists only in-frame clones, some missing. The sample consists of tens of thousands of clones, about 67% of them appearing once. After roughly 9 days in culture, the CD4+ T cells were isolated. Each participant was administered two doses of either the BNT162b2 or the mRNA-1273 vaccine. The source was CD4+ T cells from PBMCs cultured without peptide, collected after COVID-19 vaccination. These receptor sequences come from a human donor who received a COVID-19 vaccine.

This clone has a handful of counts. The CDR3 sequence is CASSVQGRGGYTF. Here the CDR3 DNA reads TGTGCCAGCAGTGTTCAGGGGAGAGGCGGCTACACCTTC. The chain couples TRBV2 to TRBJ1-2, with TRBD1 as a possible D gene (6 bases). V dropped 4 bases and J dropped 8 bases, with 14 bases sitting between them. The CDR3 consists of 13 residues. Germline V lookup: CDR1 SNHLY, CDR2 FYNNEI. The full variable domain, in which reference TRBV2 and TRBJ1-2 provide the parts outside the CDR3, is EPEVTQTPSHQVTQMGQEVILRCVPISNHLYFYWYRQILGQKVEFLVSFYNNEISEKSEIFDDQFSVERPDGSNFTLKIRSTKLEDSAMYFCASSVQGRGGYTFGSGTRLTVV.

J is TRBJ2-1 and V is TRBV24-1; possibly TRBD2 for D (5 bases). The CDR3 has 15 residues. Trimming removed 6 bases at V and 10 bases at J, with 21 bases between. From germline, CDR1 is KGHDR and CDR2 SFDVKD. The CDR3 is CATSPTRVRASEQFF. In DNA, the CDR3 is TGTGCCACCAGTCCAACTAGAGTCCGCGCATCCGAGCAGTTCTTC.

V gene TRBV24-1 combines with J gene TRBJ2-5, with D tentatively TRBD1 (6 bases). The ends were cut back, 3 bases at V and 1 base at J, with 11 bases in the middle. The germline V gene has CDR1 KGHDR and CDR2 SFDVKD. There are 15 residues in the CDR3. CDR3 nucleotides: TGTGCCACCAGTGATACACAGGGTCCCCAAGAGACCCAGTACTTC. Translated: CATSDTQGPQETQYF.

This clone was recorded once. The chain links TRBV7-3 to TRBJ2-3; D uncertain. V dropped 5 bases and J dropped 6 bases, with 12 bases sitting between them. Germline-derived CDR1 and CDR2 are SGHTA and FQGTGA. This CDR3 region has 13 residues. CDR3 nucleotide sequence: TGTGCCAGCAGCACCGGACGAGATGATACGCAGTATTTT. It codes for CASSTGRDDTQYF.

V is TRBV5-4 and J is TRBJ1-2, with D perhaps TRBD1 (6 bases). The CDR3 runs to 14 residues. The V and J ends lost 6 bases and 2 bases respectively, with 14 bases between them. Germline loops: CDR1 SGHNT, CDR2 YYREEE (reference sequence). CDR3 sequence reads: CASNLGGANYGYTF. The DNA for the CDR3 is TGTGCCAGCAACTTAGGGGGGGCAAACTATGGCTACACCTTC.

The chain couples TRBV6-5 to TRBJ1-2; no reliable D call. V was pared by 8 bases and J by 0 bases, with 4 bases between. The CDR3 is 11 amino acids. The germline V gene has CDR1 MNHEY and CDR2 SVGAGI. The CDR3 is CASASNYGYTF. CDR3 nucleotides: TGTGCCAGCGCCTCTAACTATGGCTACACCTTC.

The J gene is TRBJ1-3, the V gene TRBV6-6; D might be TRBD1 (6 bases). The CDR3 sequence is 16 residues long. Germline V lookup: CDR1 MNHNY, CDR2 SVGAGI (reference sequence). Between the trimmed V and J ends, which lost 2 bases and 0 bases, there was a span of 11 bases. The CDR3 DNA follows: TGTGCCAGCAGTTACCCCCCCAGGGGCTCTGGAAACACCATATATTTT. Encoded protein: CASSYPPRGSGNTIYF.

CDR3 residues: CASSTQLGTEAFF. In DNA, the CDR3 is TGTGCCAGCAGCACTCAACTAGGCACTGAAGCTTTCTTT. V gene TRBV7-3 combines with J gene TRBJ1-1; no firm D call. Germline assignment: CDR1 SGHTA and CDR2 FQGTGA. This CDR3 has 13 amino acids. Trimming cost V 5 bases and J 4 bases, with 11 bases left between them.

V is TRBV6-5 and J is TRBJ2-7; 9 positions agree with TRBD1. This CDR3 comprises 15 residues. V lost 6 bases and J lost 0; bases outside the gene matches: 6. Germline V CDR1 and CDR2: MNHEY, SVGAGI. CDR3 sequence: CASSIDRGASYEQYV. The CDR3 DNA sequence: TGTGCCAGCAGCATAGACAGGGGGGCCTCCTACGAGCAGTACGTC.

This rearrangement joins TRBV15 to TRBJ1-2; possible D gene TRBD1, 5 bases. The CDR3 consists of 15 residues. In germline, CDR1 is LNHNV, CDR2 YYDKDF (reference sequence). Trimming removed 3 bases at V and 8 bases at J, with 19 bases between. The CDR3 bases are TGTGCCACCAGCAGGAGATCCGGGACGGAGGGAGGCTACACCTTC. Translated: CATSRRSGTEGGYTF.

CDR3 in amino acids: CASSSDRGTEAFF. The DNA of the CDR3 is TGTGCCAGCAGCTCTGACAGAGGCACTGAAGCTTTCTTT. V and J are TRBV7-9 and TRBJ1-1; maybe TRBD1 (5 bases). The CDR3 extends over 13 amino acids. Trimming stripped 4 bases from V and 4 bases from J, with 10 bases between. The germline V gene encodes CDR1 SEHNR and CDR2 FQNEAQ (reference sequence).

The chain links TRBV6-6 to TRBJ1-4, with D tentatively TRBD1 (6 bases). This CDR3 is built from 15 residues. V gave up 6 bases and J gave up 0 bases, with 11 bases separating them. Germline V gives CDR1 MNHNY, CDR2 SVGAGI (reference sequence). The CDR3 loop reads CASREGQPTNEKLFF. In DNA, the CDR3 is TGTGCCAGCAGGGAAGGACAGCCAACTAATGAAAAACTGTTTTTT.

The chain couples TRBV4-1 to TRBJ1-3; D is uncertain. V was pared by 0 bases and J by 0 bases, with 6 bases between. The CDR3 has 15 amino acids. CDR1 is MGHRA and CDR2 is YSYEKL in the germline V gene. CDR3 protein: CASSQDEYSGNTIYF. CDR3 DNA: TGCGCCAGCAGCCAAGATGAGTACTCTGGAAACACCATATATTTT.

The chain's CDR3 is CASSFLQGSSYNEQFF. DNA of the CDR3: TGTGCCAGCAGCTTCCTTCAGGGGAGCTCCTACAATGAGCAGTTCTTC. The chain combines TRBV7-2 with TRBJ2-1, with D possibly TRBD1 on 6 matching bases. Germline V CDR1 and CDR2: SGHTA, FQGNSA. This CDR3 is 16 amino acids long. V lost 3 bases and J lost 0, with 12 bases in between.

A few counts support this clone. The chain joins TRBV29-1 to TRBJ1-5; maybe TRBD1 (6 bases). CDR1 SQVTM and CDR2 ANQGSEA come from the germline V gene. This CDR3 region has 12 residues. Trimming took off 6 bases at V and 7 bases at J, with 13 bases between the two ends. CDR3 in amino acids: CSVVEGGQPQHF. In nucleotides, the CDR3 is TGCAGCGTCGTGGAGGGGGGGCAGCCCCAGCATTTT.

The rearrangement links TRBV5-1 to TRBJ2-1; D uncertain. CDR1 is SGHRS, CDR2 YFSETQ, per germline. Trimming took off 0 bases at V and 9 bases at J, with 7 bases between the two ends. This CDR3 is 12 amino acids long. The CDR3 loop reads CASSLASPEQFF. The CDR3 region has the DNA TGCGCCAGCAGCTTGGCCTCCCCTGAGCAGTTCTTC.